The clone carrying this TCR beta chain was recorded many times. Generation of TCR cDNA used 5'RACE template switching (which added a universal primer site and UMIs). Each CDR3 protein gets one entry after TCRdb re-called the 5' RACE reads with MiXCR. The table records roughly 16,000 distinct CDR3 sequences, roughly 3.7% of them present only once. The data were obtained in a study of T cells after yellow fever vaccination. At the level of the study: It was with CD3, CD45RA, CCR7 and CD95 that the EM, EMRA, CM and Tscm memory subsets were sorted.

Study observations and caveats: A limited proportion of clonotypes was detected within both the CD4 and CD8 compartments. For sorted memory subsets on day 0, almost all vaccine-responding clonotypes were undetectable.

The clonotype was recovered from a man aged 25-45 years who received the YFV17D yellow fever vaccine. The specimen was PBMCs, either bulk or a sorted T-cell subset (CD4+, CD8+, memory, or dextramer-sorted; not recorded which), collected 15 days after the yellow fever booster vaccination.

CDR3 protein: CASTWAGLNTEAFF. As DNA, the CDR3 is TGTGCCAGCACCTGGGCAGGGCTGAACACTGAAGCTTTCTTT. The genes are TRBV12-3 or TRBV12-4 and TRBJ1-1, with D tentatively TRBD1 (5 bases). This CDR3 comprises 14 residues. V lost 7 bases and J 0 bases, leaving 12 bases between the germline ends.